These 27 T cell receptor beta chains originate from one sample sequenced in a study of blood T cell repertoires in COVID-19. Repertoires were generated with immunoSEQ multiplex PCR, while TCRdb's copy carries only in-frame clones and drops some. This table has some 180,000 clones, 82% appearing once. The sequencing input was PBMCs or T cells enriched from blood (not recorded which). These receptor sequences come from an older woman with acute COVID-19.

Only one count was recorded for this clone. The V and J genes are TRBV7-2 and TRBJ2-3; perhaps TRBD2 as D (5 bases). Looked up from germline, CDR1 is SGHTA and CDR2 is FQGNSA. V was trimmed by 4 bases and J by 6 bases, leaving 11 bases between them. The CDR3 totals 13 residues. CDR3 loop: CASSSRLTDTQYF. The CDR3 DNA sequence: TGTGCCAGCAGCTCGCGACTAACGGATACGCAGTATTTT. Looking up the rest from reference TRBV7-2 and TRBJ2-3 gives the full variable domain: GAGVSQSPSNKVTEKGKDVELRCDPISGHTALYWYRQSLGQGLEFLIYFQGNSAPDKSGLPSDRFSAERTGGSVSTLTIQRTQQEDSAVYLCASSSRLTDTQYFGPGTRLTVL.

The chain employs TRBV2 and TRBJ1-5, with D perhaps matching TRBD1 (5 bases). The CDR3 contains 14 residues. Deletions cut 4 bases from V and 3 bases from J, with 10 bases between. Germline loops: CDR1 SNHLY, CDR2 FYNNEI. This chain's CDR3 is CASSGQRINQPQHF. CDR3 bases: TGTGCCAGCAGTGGACAGAGGATCAATCAGCCCCAGCATTTT.

This clone was detected once. The chain joins TRBV7-6 to TRBJ2-5, with 11 bases fitting TRBD2. Germline lookup yields CDR1 SGHVS and CDR2 FNYEAQ. The CDR3 is 15 amino acids. Trimming took 1 base from V and 2 from J; bases not matched to a gene: 0. The CDR3 is CASSLGLAGQETQYF. As DNA, the CDR3 is TGTGCCAGCAGCTTAGGACTAGCGGGACAAGAGACCCAGTACTTC.

The V gene is TRBV7-9, the J gene TRBJ2-6; no clear D gene. With 1 base removed from V and 1 base from J, the gap between germline ends came to 8 bases. The germline CDR1 and CDR2 sequences are SEHNR and FQNEAQ (reference sequence). This CDR3 contains 16 residues. The CDR3 protein is CASSLGGRSGANVLTF. Here the CDR3 DNA reads TGTGCCAGCAGCTTAGGTGGGCGATCTGGGGCCAACGTCCTGACTTTC.

This chain joins TRBV27 and TRBJ1-3; maybe TRBD1 (5 bases). Germline V lookup: CDR1 MNHEY, CDR2 SMNVEV (reference sequence). V shed 0 bases and J shed 6 bases, with 12 bases lying between them. The CDR3 spans 15 residues. The CDR3: CASSLSGQGLNTIYF. The CDR3 DNA follows: TGTGCCAGCAGTTTATCCGGGCAGGGTTTAAACACCATATATTTT.

This sequence joins TRBV7-2 and TRBJ1-2; 7 bases are a match to TRBD1. CDR3 size: 14 residues. Germline V gives CDR1 SGHTA, CDR2 FQGNSA. The junction had 6 bases not matched to a gene; V was cut back by 1 base and J by 7 bases. DNA of the CDR3: TGTGCCAGCAGCTTAGGACAGGGAGAGGGTGGCTACACCTTC. It encodes CASSLGQGEGGYTF.

The genes are TRBV5-5 and TRBJ2-7; 10 positions agree with TRBD1. Losses at the gene ends were 4 bases for V and 4 bases for J; bases not matched to a gene: 5. Germline values: CDR1 SGHKS, CDR2 YYEKEE (reference sequence). The CDR3 is 14 residues long. CDR3 in amino acids: CASSGGTGEYEQYF. The DNA of the CDR3 is TGTGCCAGCAGCGGGGGGACAGGGGAGTACGAGCAGTACTTC.

This sequence joins TRBV5-1 and TRBJ2-1, with TRBD2 matching 14 bases. The CDR3 spans 16 residues. The V gene's germline CDR1 is SGHRS and CDR2 YFSETQ. V was clipped by 4 bases and J by 7 bases; unmatched bases: 7. CDR3 residues: CASSPGGTSGSNEQFF. DNA of the CDR3: TGCGCCAGCAGCCCTGGTGGGACTAGCGGGAGTAATGAGCAGTTCTTC.

The chain uses TRBV10-2 and TRBJ2-3; 10 positions match TRBD2. The trim removed 9 bases at V and 6 bases at J, leaving 3 bases unmatched. Germline-derived CDR1 and CDR2 are WSHSY and SAAADI. The CDR3 length is 12 residues. CDR3 in amino acids: CARGLAADTQYF. The CDR3 DNA follows: TGCGCCAGAGGACTAGCGGCGGATACGCAGTATTTT.

This chain uses TRBV28 with TRBJ1-3, with a weak D call TRBD1 (6 bases). The CDR3 is 11 amino acids. V lost 8 bases and J 6 bases, leaving 8 bases between the germline ends. The germline CDR1 and CDR2 sequences are MDHEN and SYDVKM. CDR3 DNA: TGTGCCAGCCTGGGACAAAACACCATATATTTT. It encodes CASLGQNTIYF.

Only one count was recorded for this clone. This rearrangement joins TRBV7-9 to TRBJ1-1, with D possibly TRBD1 on 6 matching bases. Trimming shortened V by 5 bases and J by 8 bases, and 18 bases separated the two germline ends. This CDR3 has 14 amino acids. Germline-derived CDR1 and CDR2 are SEHNR and FQNEAQ (reference sequence). The CDR3 coding sequence is TGTGCCAGCAGCCACCGAACAGGGCCCCACGAAGCTTTCTTT. Protein product: CASSHRTGPHEAFF.

V usage is TRBV5-6 and J usage is TRBJ2-7; the match to TRBD2 covers 11 bases. The CDR3 is 15 residues long. Germline V lookup: CDR1 SGHDT, CDR2 YYEEEE. The ends lost 2 bases at V and 0 bases at J; junction bases unmatched: 1. The CDR3 spells CASSFSGGASYEQYV. The CDR3 DNA is TGTGCCAGCAGCTTTAGCGGGGGGGCCTCCTACGAGCAGTACGTC.

CDR3 sequence (DNA): TGTGCCAGCAGTTTTAGGGGGCGAAATGAAGCTTTCTTT. Encoded protein: CASSFRGRNEAFF. This chain joins TRBV12-3 or TRBV12-4 and TRBJ1-1; 7 bases map to TRBD1. This CDR3 has 13 amino acids. Trimming removed 3 bases from V and 7 bases from J; junction bases left unmatched: 5.

The genes are TRBV6-5 and TRBJ1-2; 10 bases match TRBD1. CDR1 is MNHEY and CDR2 is SVGAGI in the germline V gene. This CDR3 comprises 15 residues. V lost 2 bases to trimming and J lost 6 bases; unmatched junction nucleotides: 6. CDR3 DNA: TGTGCCAGCAGTTACCCAAGGACAGGGGGTAATGGCTACACCTTC. Its protein product is CASSYPRTGGNGYTF.

This clone was seen a few times. The chain employs TRBV7-2 and TRBJ2-3; 8 bases match TRBD2. The V gene's germline CDR1 is SGHTA and CDR2 FQGNSA. This CDR3 spans 16 amino acids. V lost 4 bases and J lost 4; bases outside the gene matches: 10. CDR3 DNA: TGTGCCAGCAGCTCGAGAGCGGGAGCGATGTCAGATACGCAGTATTTT. Protein: CASSSRAGAMSDTQYF.

The chain has TRBV11-2 and TRBJ1-1, with D hard to call. The CDR3 totals 16 residues. The V end was cut by 4 bases, the J end by 0 bases, with 15 bases between. Germline V gene lookup returns CDR1 SGHAT and CDR2 FQNNGV. The CDR3 protein is CASSSNKFSLNTEAFF. As DNA, the CDR3 is TGTGCCAGCAGCTCTAATAAATTCTCCTTGAACACTGAAGCTTTCTTT. Filled out from reference TRBV11-2 and TRBJ1-1, the complete variable domain reads EAGVAQSPRYKIIEKRQSVAFWCNPISGHATLYWYQQILGQGPKLLIQFQNNGVVDDSQLPKDRFSAERLKGVDSTLKIQPAKLEDSAVYLCASSSNKFSLNTEAFFGQGTRLTVV.

The chain joins TRBV16 to TRBJ2-7; TRBD1 agrees at 8 bases. CDR3 size: 14 residues. After removal of 0 bases from V and 10 bases from J, the junction contained 8 bases not matched to a gene. The germline V gene has CDR1 KGHSY and CDR2 FQNENV. The chain's CDR3 is CASSQSSGQATQYF. The CDR3 coding sequence is TGTGCCAGCAGCCAATCTTCGGGACAGGCGACTCAGTACTTC. The complete variable domain, with remaining parts taken from reference TRBV16 and TRBJ2-7, reads GEEVAQTPKHLVRGEGQKAKLYCAPIKGHSYVFWYQQVLKNEFKFLISFQNENVFDETGMPKERFSAKCLPNSPCSLEIQATKLEDSAVYFCASSQSSGQATQYFGPGTRLTVT.

V gene TRBV25-1 combines with J gene TRBJ2-3; perhaps TRBD1 as D (5 bases). Germline assignment: CDR1 MGHDK and CDR2 SYGVNS. The germline V and J ends were trimmed by 9 bases and 3 bases, with 16 bases remaining between them. This CDR3 is 14 amino acids long. Here the CDR3 DNA reads TGTGCCAGTCGACAGAATCCAAAGACAGATACGCAGTATTTT. Translated, it gives CASRQNPKTDTQYF.

J is TRBJ2-7 and V is TRBV19, with TRBD1 matching over 7 bases. Germline V gives CDR1 LNHDA, CDR2 SQIVND (reference sequence). Germline trimming cut 9 bases from V and 4 bases from J; bases unmatched to any gene: 12. The CDR3 runs 14 residues. As DNA, the CDR3 is TGTGCCAGCAATACCAGGGGGAGCAGTTACGAGCAGTACGTC. It specifies CASNTRGSSYEQYV.

The genes are TRBV5-6 and TRBJ2-3; D unclear. The CDR3 extends over 14 amino acids. Germline V CDR1 and CDR2: SGHDT, YYEEEE. V was trimmed by 4 bases and J by 5 bases, leaving 14 bases between them. CDR3 loop: CASSPRSTGDTQYF. DNA for the CDR3: TGTGCCAGCAGCCCGCGTTCGACGGGAGATACGCAGTATTTT. The full variable domain, completed using reference TRBV5-6 and TRBJ2-3, is DAGVTQSPTHLIKTRGQQVTLRCSPKSGHDTVSWYQQALGQGPQFIFQYYEEEERQRGNFPDRFSGHQFPNYSSELNVNALLLGDSALYLCASSPRSTGDTQYFGPGTRLTVL.

This clone was counted once. V gene TRBV4-3 combines with J gene TRBJ1-3; 8 bases agree with TRBD1. Germline V gene data show CDR1 as LGHNA and CDR2 as YSLEER. This CDR3 region has 15 residues. J lost 2 bases, V lost 1 base, and 1 base had no gene match. CDR3 nucleotides: TGCGCCAGCAGCCAAGGGACAGGGACTGGAAACACCATATATTTT. It yields the protein CASSQGTGTGNTIYF.

V and J are TRBV25-1 and TRBJ2-3; a weak D match, TRBD1 (5 bases). V was clipped by 2 bases and J by 3 bases, with 18 bases between them. This CDR3 is built from 17 residues. Looked up from germline, CDR1 is MGHDK and CDR2 is SYGVNS. CDR3 region: CASSEVKLGHLTDTQYF. Written as DNA, the CDR3 is TGTGCCAGCAGTGAAGTTAAGTTGGGGCACCTTACAGATACGCAGTATTTT.

Comments on this clone: At one end, the junction sequence differs from germline, possibly due to a read error. This rearrangement joins TRBV15 to TRBJ1-2; a weak D match, TRBD1 (5 bases). The CDR3 sequence is 13 residues long. CDR1 is LNHNV, CDR2 YYDKDF, per germline (reference sequence). The CDR3 protein is CASSLGGGYGYTF. In DNA, the CDR3 is TGTGCCTCCAGCTTGGGGGGGGGCTATGGCTACACCTTC.

The V and J genes are TRBV6-5 and TRBJ1-4; 8 bases line up with TRBD1. Germline V gene lookup returns CDR1 MNHEY and CDR2 SVGAGI. Trimming took 2 bases from V and 5 from J; bases not matched to a gene: 7. The CDR3 length is 16 residues. The CDR3 DNA reads as TGTGCCAGCAGTTACCGTTCGGGACAGGAGAATGAAAAACTGTTTTTT. It translates to CASSYRSGQENEKLFF.

The J gene is TRBJ1-2, the V gene TRBV27; perhaps TRBD1 as D (5 bases). CDR1 MNHEY and CDR2 SMNVEV come from the germline V gene (reference sequence). This CDR3 comprises 12 residues. The V end lost 2 bases, the J end lost 7 bases, and 8 bases lay between the germline ends. The CDR3 region is CASSLQGGGYTF. The DNA for the CDR3 is TGTGCCAGCAGTTTACAGGGTGGTGGCTACACCTTC.

The chain uses TRBV7-8 and TRBJ1-5, with 8 bases matching TRBD1. The V segment lost 2 bases and the J segment 6 bases; nucleotides outside the gene matches: 9. This CDR3 contains 16 residues. Germline CDR1 and CDR2: SGHVS and FQNEAQ. Here the CDR3 DNA reads TGTGCCAGCAGCTTAAAAGGACAGGGCAGGCCTCAGCCCCAGCATTTT. Protein product: CASSLKGQGRPQPQHF.

The chain combines TRBV5-4 with TRBJ2-5, with a tentative D call TRBD2 (5 bases). Germline-derived CDR1 and CDR2 are SGHNT and YYREEE (reference sequence). The CDR3 contains 13 residues. V was clipped by 7 bases and J by 5 bases, with 15 bases between them. The CDR3 DNA follows: TGTGCCAGCCTGGGGAGTCGAGGGGAGACCCAGTACTTC. Translation gives CASLGSRGETQYF.